This TCR beta chain was captured by sequencing in a study of T cells in Graves' hyperthyroidism and ophthalmopathy. For the study at large: Staff took peripheral blood when the initial diagnosis was made, before any treatment began.

Losses at the gene ends were 6 bases for V and 5 bases for J; bases not matched to a gene: 5. The CDR3 sequence is 12 residues long. CDR1 DFQATT and CDR2 SNEGSKA come from the germline V gene (reference sequence). General study results and limits: Onset of ophthalmopathy came a median around 6.2 months after the model predicted it. The majority of expanded thyroid clonotypes above 0.001 also appeared in blood.

This clonotype has a count of ten or more. Its antigen remains unknown. It was uncontrolled infection, other autoimmune disease, pregnancy or lactation that excluded patients. RNA transcripts yielded amplified TCR beta CDR3 regions. Using the HTBI primer set, a first-round RT-PCR was run on the TCR CDR3. TCRdb recomputed calls from the multiplex PCR reads with MiXCR, one row per CDR3 protein. The sample yields roughly 570,000 distinct CDR3 sequences, around a sixth seen once. The origin of this receptor is a woman under 40 with Graves' hyperthyroidism. The V call is TRBV20-1, the J call TRBJ2-5; 8 bases are shared with TRBD1. The sample comprised blood. The CDR3 nucleotides read TGCAGTGCAGACAGGGGCGGGGAGACCCAGTACTTC. Translating gives CSADRGGETQYF.